This TCR beta chain was sequenced for a study of regulatory T cells in long-lasting Graves disease. Findings and limits, study-wide: TCR diversity was lower in persistent than newly diagnosed Graves' disease. The persistent group shared around 2,600 public clonotypes, more than the approximately 1,000 shared by new patients.

Time point defined: newly diagnosed GD, antithyroid drugs for less than 3 months. The TCR library was made from RNA that had been extracted from PBMCs in TRIzol. This clonotype was seen many times. Its target is unknown. HTBI primers from iRepertoire and Arm-PCR of CDR3 regions yielded the TCR beta libraries. As handled by the study authors: Looking across samples, the authors found some 60 TRBV and 14 to 15 TRBJ segments. Each CDR3 protein gets one entry after TCRdb re-called the multiplex PCR reads with MiXCR. The V and J calls reflect TCRdb's pipeline rather than the authors' work. This table has under 700,000 distinct CDR3 sequences, 15% to 20% appearing once. This sample also belongs to another study, concerning T cells in Graves' hyperthyroidism and ophthalmopathy.

The specimen comprised peripheral blood mononuclear cells (PBMCs), sampled at new diagnosis, from a patient treated with antithyroid drugs. This TCR derives from a woman aged 40 to 65 with Graves disease.

The CDR3 region is CASSYLGQGNQPQHF. DNA for the CDR3: TGTGCCAGCAGTTACCTGGGACAGGGGAATCAGCCCCAGCATTTT. The chain uses TRBV6-5 and TRBJ1-5; 10 bases agree with TRBD1. CDR1 and CDR2 (germline): MNHEY, SVGAGI. The trim removed 2 bases at V and 4 bases at J, leaving 2 bases unmatched. The CDR3 covers 15 residues.